This T cell receptor beta chain appears in the sequencing data of a study of blood T cell repertoires in COVID-19. Study summary: Donors in the United States, Italy and Spain gave samples during acute or convalescent COVID-19. T cells, B-cell-depleted T cells, or PBMCs provided the cDNA or gDNA that served as material.

This clone has just a few counts. There are 15 residues in the CDR3. Trimming at V came to 7 bases and at J to 7 bases, leaving 12 bases not matched to a gene. CDR1 is MNHEY and CDR2 is SMNVEV in the germline V gene (reference sequence). In the original processing: Reference gene primer amplification yielded estimated nucleated cell counts. The repertoire was sequenced with immunoSEQ multiplex PCR; TCRdb's copy has only in-frame clones and lacks some. V, J and clone size are those of that table, while D and trimming were read from the DNA. This sample has roughly 110,000 clones, with over 70% found just once.

V and J are TRBV27 and TRBJ1-2, with 10 positions matching TRBD1. Material: peripheral blood. This receptor was obtained from a woman in her 70s with acute or convalescent COVID-19. The CDR3 nucleotides are TGTGCCAGCACCGGGCAGGGACAGGGGTCGGGTGGCTACACCTTC. This translates into CASTGQGQGSGGYTF.